The 32 T cell receptor beta chains below come from one sample, sequenced in a study of cytomegalovirus exposure and HLA in healthy donors. Primers: 60 Vbeta forward and 13 Jbeta reverse. Generated by immunoSEQ multiplex PCR, the TCRdb table keeps only in-frame clones and is missing some. The sample shows 97,000 or so clones, 70% of them seen only once. The sample comprised PBMCs. These TCRs come from a man aged 50 to 59 in good health and CMV-seronegative.

This clone was seen only a few times. This sequence joins TRBV6-5 and TRBJ1-5, with D unclear. With 2 bases removed from V and 5 bases from J, the gap between germline ends came to 7 bases. CDR3 length: 13 residues. Germline assignment: CDR1 MNHEY and CDR2 SVGAGI. The CDR3 DNA reads TGTGCCAGCAGTTACGACGGGTATCAGCCCCAGCATTTT. Translation: CASSYDGYQPQHF.

The chain couples TRBV7-3 to TRBJ2-1; maybe TRBD2 (6 bases). Per germline, CDR1 SGHTA and CDR2 FQGTGA. CDR3 length: 15 residues. Trimming took 5 bases from V and 3 from J, leaving 14 bases between them. CDR3 sequence (DNA): TGTGCCAGCAGCCAAAGCGGGTCCCGCTACAATGAGCAGTTCTTC. The encoded protein is CASSQSGSRYNEQFF.

This chain links TRBV28 with TRBJ2-3; the D gene is possibly TRBD2 (5 bases). Germline-derived CDR1 and CDR2 are MDHEN and SYDVKM. This CDR3 is 15 amino acids long. The V gene lost 4 bases and the J gene lost 4 bases, with 15 bases spanning the gap. CDR3 DNA sequence: TGTGCCAGCAGTTCCGCCGGTTCCGGGGCAGATACGCAGTATTTT. It is translated as CASSSAGSGADTQYF.

This clone came up a few times. The V and J genes are TRBV11-2 and TRBJ2-2; TRBD2 might be the D (7 bases). V was shortened by 4 bases and J by 6 bases, with 12 bases between the two germline ends. The CDR3 spans 14 residues. Germline values: CDR1 SGHAT, CDR2 FQNNGV. The CDR3 nucleotides are TGTGCCAGCAGCTCACAGGGAGGGGCCGGGGAGCTGTTTTTT. Protein sequence: CASSSQGGAGELFF.

V gene TRBV28 combines with J gene TRBJ2-1; D is unresolved. Looked up from germline, CDR1 is MDHEN and CDR2 is SYDVKM. The CDR3 contains 11 residues. Trimming left V 7 bases short and J 14 bases short, with 15 bases between. CDR3 DNA sequence: TGTGCCAGCAATAACCTAGAATACGAGTTCTTC. Protein sequence: CASNNLEYEFF.

The chain is built from TRBV27 and TRBJ2-5; TRBD1 agrees at 11 bases. TRBJ2-7 matches the DNA end more closely, so the J call is doubtful. This CDR3 spans 14 amino acids. The germline gives CDR1 MNHEY, CDR2 SMNVEV (reference sequence). Here the CDR3 DNA reads TGTGCCAGCAGTCCGGGACAGGGGGGATACGAGCAGTACTTC. This codes for CASSPGQGGYEQYF.

J is TRBJ2-7 and V is TRBV7-2, with D tentatively TRBD2 (5 bases). Germline CDR1 reads SGHTA; CDR2 reads FQGNSA. The V end lost 0 bases, the J end lost 7 bases, and 13 bases lay between the germline ends. The CDR3 length is 14 residues. The CDR3 loop reads CASSLAEEPGEQYF. DNA for the CDR3: TGTGCCAGCAGCTTAGCGGAGGAGCCGGGGGAGCAGTACTTC.

CDR3 in amino acids: CASSRDRNTEAFF. CDR3 sequence (DNA): TGTGCCAGCAGCAGGGACAGGAACACTGAAGCTTTCTTT. The chain carries TRBV7-3 and TRBJ1-1; 7 nucleotides line up with TRBD1. The CDR3 has 13 amino acids. The V and J ends lost 5 bases and 1 base, in that order; junction bases with no gene match: 1. Germline loops: CDR1 SGHTA, CDR2 FQGTGA.

As regards this clone: One end of the junction is discordant with germline, which a read error may explain. The CDR3 region is CASSEQDSDSTDTQYF. Written as DNA, the CDR3 is TGTGCCAGCAGTGAACAAGATAGCGATAGCACAGATACGCAATATTTT. The gene calls are TRBV25-1 and TRBJ2-3; the D gene is possibly TRBD2 (5 bases). This CDR3 spans 16 amino acids. Germline values: CDR1 MGHDK, CDR2 SYGVNS.

The V call is TRBV6-5, the J call TRBJ2-1; 12 nucleotides agree with TRBD2. Germline assignment: CDR1 MNHEY and CDR2 SVGAGI. Trimming removed 4 bases from V and 9 bases from J; junction bases left unmatched: 7. The CDR3 loop spans 15 amino acids. CDR3 sequence: CASSSRLAGVTEQFF. The CDR3 DNA reads TGTGCCAGCAGTTCTAGACTAGCGGGAGTCACTGAGCAGTTCTTC.

This clone has just a few counts. This chain links TRBV5-1 with TRBJ1-4; no clear D gene. V lost 4 bases and J 2 bases, leaving 15 bases between the germline ends. Germline V gene sequence: CDR1 SGHRS, CDR2 YFSETQ. The length of the CDR3 is 16 residues. CDR3 region: CASSPPDGGTNEKLFF. The CDR3 DNA follows: TGCGCCAGCAGCCCCCCGGACGGAGGTACTAATGAAAAACTGTTTTTT.

The gene calls are TRBV4-3 and TRBJ2-3; weak D call: TRBD2 (6 bases). The CDR3 sequence is 14 residues long. V lost 0 bases, J lost 5 bases, and 9 bases lay in between. CDR1 and CDR2 from the germline V gene are LGHNA and YSLEER. CDR3 region: CASSQDRRGDTQYF. The CDR3 DNA follows: TGCGCCAGCAGCCAAGATAGGAGGGGAGATACGCAGTATTTT.

The rearrangement uses TRBV28 and TRBJ2-7; D remains ambiguous. V lost 2 bases and J 0 bases, leaving 11 bases between the germline ends. The CDR3 totals 15 residues. From germline, CDR1 is MDHEN and CDR2 SYDVKM. The CDR3 DNA reads TGTGCCAGCAGTTTAGTGACTCCTAACTCCTACGAGCAGTACTTC. It yields the protein CASSLVTPNSYEQYF.

The gene calls are TRBV18 and TRBJ2-2, with a weak D call TRBD2 (5 bases). V was pared by 2 bases and J by 5 bases, with 9 bases between. Germline CDR1 reads KGHSH; CDR2 reads LQKENI. This CDR3 spans 14 amino acids. The CDR3, as DNA: TGTGCCAGCTCACCAAACGGGGTTACCGGGGAGCTGTTTTTT. It encodes CASSPNGVTGELFF.

This clone appeared once. The J gene is TRBJ2-1, the V gene TRBV11-2, with 13 nucleotides matching TRBD2. CDR1 and CDR2 from the germline V gene are SGHAT and FQNNGV. With 4 bases clipped from V and 7 bases from J, the junction kept 4 bases outside the gene matches. The CDR3 has 15 residues. CDR3 sequence (DNA): TGTGCCAGCAGCTCGGGACTAGCGGGGTGGAATGAGCAGTTCTTC. It yields the protein CASSSGLAGWNEQFF.

Here the CDR3 DNA reads TGTGCCATCAGTGATCGTACTCGGAACACCGGGGAGCTGTTTTTT. The encoded protein is CAISDRTRNTGELFF. The chain uses TRBV10-3 and TRBJ2-2; D gene unclear. V gave up 3 bases and J gave up 1 base, with 9 bases separating them. The CDR3 sequence is 15 residues long. Germline CDR1 is ENHRY and CDR2 is SYGVKD.

The J gene is TRBJ2-3, the V gene TRBV4-2, with D possibly being TRBD1 (6 bases). Germline CDR1 is LGHNA and CDR2 is YNFKEQ. The CDR3 totals 14 residues. The V and J ends lost 1 base and 1 base respectively, with 6 bases between them. The CDR3 DNA reads TGTGCCAGCAGCCAAGGGACAGGCACAGATACGCAGTATTTT. As protein: CASSQGTGTDTQYF.

V usage is TRBV7-2 and J usage is TRBJ2-3; no firm D call. CDR1 SGHTA and CDR2 FQGNSA come from the germline V gene. The CDR3 extends over 12 amino acids. V lost 2 bases, J lost 5 bases, and 5 bases lay in between. The CDR3, as DNA: TGTGCCAGCAGCTTATATAGAGATACGCAGTATTTT. Residues: CASSLYRDTQYF. Full variable domain (missing parts from reference TRBV7-2 and TRBJ2-3): GAGVSQSPSNKVTEKGKDVELRCDPISGHTALYWYRQSLGQGLEFLIYFQGNSAPDKSGLPSDRFSAERTGGSVSTLTIQRTQQEDSAVYLCASSLYRDTQYFGPGTRLTVL.

There are a few counts of this clone. This chain links TRBV6-6 with TRBJ2-2; D not resolved. Looked up from germline, CDR1 is MNHNY and CDR2 is SVGAGI (reference sequence). Trimming stripped 6 bases from V and 7 bases from J, with 9 bases between. The CDR3 is 12 residues long. The CDR3 DNA reads TGTGCCAGCAGCCAACCGGGCGGGGAGCTGTTTTTT. Its translation is CASSQPGGELFF.

A remark on this clone: The sample contains more than one DNA sequence encoding this CDR3. The chain uses TRBV6-6 and TRBJ1-1; 10 bases agree with TRBD1. The CDR3 has 15 residues. With V trimmed by 5 bases and J by 8 bases, 11 bases remained unmatched. The germline CDR1 and CDR2 sequences are MNHNY and SVGAGI (reference sequence). The CDR3 loop reads CASSDQDRGAAEAFF. The CDR3 DNA is TGTGCCAGCAGTGACCAGGACAGGGGGGCAGCCGAAGCTTTCTTT.

The J gene is TRBJ2-3, the V gene TRBV30; TRBD1 might be the D (6 bases). V lost 7 bases to trimming and J lost 4 bases, with 15 bases between them. CDR1 and CDR2 (germline): GTSNPN, SVGIG (reference sequence). The CDR3 sequence is 13 residues long. Here the CDR3 reads CAYMTGGADTQYF. The CDR3 DNA reads as TGTGCCTACATGACAGGAGGAGCAGATACGCAGTATTTT.

The chain is built from TRBV5-1 and TRBJ2-5; 12 bases match TRBD1. The V and J ends lost 8 bases and 4 bases, in that order; junction bases with no gene match: 18. This CDR3 is built from 18 residues. From germline, CDR1 is SGHRS and CDR2 YFSETQ. DNA of the CDR3: TGCGCCAGTACGACCCCGGGACAGGGGGCCCACTTATCAGAGACCCAGTACTTC. Translated, it gives CASTTPGQGAHLSETQYF.

V gene TRBV7-6 combines with J gene TRBJ2-2; TRBD1 matches 7 bases. Trimming took 5 bases from V and 4 from J; bases not matched to a gene: 16. The CDR3 runs 18 residues. The germline V gene has CDR1 SGHVS and CDR2 FNYEAQ. The DNA for the CDR3 is TGTGCCAGCAGCCCCCTCCTGGGGAACAGGGGTGTCACCGGGGAGCTGTTTTTT. Translated, it gives CASSPLLGNRGVTGELFF.

This rearrangement joins TRBV6-6 to TRBJ2-1; 9 bases are shared with TRBD1. This CDR3 region has 14 residues. Germline CDR1 reads MNHNY; CDR2 reads SVGAGI (reference sequence). With 5 bases clipped from V and 4 bases from J, the junction kept 3 bases outside the gene matches. In DNA form, the CDR3 reads TGTGCCAGCAGTAAGACAGGGGGGTACAATGAGCAGTTCTTC. Translation: CASSKTGGYNEQFF.

To note about this clone: A read error may produce the germline difference seen at one junction end. The chain recombines TRBV18 with TRBJ1-1, with no clear D. The CDR3 contains 14 residues. The germline CDR1 and CDR2 sequences are KGHSH and LQKENI. DNA for the CDR3: TGTGCCAGCTCACCCTCCGGGGTGAAGACTGAAGCTTTCTTT. Translating it yields CASSPSGVKTEAFF.

The genes are TRBV28 and TRBJ2-3; TRBD2 is a possible D gene (6 bases). V was pared by 6 bases and J by 5 bases, with 12 bases between. The CDR3 spans 13 residues. Germline-derived CDR1 and CDR2 are MDHEN and SYDVKM. The CDR3 loop is CASSRLVVDTQYF. The CDR3 bases are TGTGCCAGCAGCCGACTAGTCGTAGATACGCAGTATTTT.

This sequence joins TRBV19 and TRBJ2-3; possible D gene TRBD2, 5 bases. Trimming took 3 bases from V and 4 from J, leaving 23 bases between them. The CDR3 contains 18 residues. In germline, CDR1 is LNHDA, CDR2 SQIVND (reference sequence). In DNA, the CDR3 is TGTGCCAGTAGTATCCTAAGTGGATTAGCTGTGGGAGCAGATACGCAGTATTTT. This encodes CASSILSGLAVGADTQYF.

This chain uses TRBV6-1 with TRBJ2-2; tentatively, D is TRBD1 (6 bases). Trimming pared 10 bases from V and 1 base from J, leaving 10 bases between. The length of the CDR3 is 13 residues. The germline CDR1 and CDR2 sequences are MNHNS and SASEGT. The CDR3 sequence is CATSDRNTGELFF. The CDR3 DNA sequence: TGTGCCACCTCGGACAGGAACACCGGGGAGCTGTTTTTT.

V is TRBV5-1 and J is TRBJ1-2, with 10 bases fitting TRBD1. This CDR3 has 15 amino acids. After removal of 4 bases from V and 7 bases from J, the junction contained 10 bases not matched to a gene. Germline V gene sequence: CDR1 SGHRS, CDR2 YFSETQ. The CDR3 region is CASSDSGTGVGGYTF. CDR3 nucleotide sequence: TGCGCCAGCAGCGACTCCGGGACAGGGGTGGGTGGCTACACCTTC.

This clone appeared a few times. CDR3 amino acids: CASSQSTGLAKNIQYF. Here the CDR3 DNA reads TGCGCCAGCAGCCAATCGACAGGGCTAGCCAAAAACATTCAGTACTTC. The rearrangement links TRBV4-1 to TRBJ2-4; 7 bases map to TRBD1. The CDR3 is 16 amino acids. V was clipped by 2 bases and J by 0 bases; unmatched bases: 4. Per germline, CDR1 MGHRA and CDR2 YSYEKL.

The chain recombines TRBV7-9 with TRBJ2-3; maybe TRBD2 (6 bases). The length of the CDR3 is 14 residues. Germline V gives CDR1 SEHNR, CDR2 FQNEAQ (reference sequence). V lost 0 bases to trimming and J lost 7 bases, with 11 bases between them. The CDR3 bases are TGTGCCAGCAGCTTAGCGGAAGGGAGGCATACGCAGTATTTT. This encodes CASSLAEGRHTQYF.

This clone was counted only a few times. Other DNA sequences in the same sample also yield this CDR3. The rearrangement joins TRBV27 to TRBJ2-3; no clear D. Germline lookup yields CDR1 MNHEY and CDR2 SMNVEV (reference sequence). The V end was cut by 5 bases, the J end by 0 bases, with 3 bases between. The CDR3 has 12 residues. Here the CDR3 reads CASSPSTDTQYF. The CDR3 DNA reads TGTGCCAGCAGTCCGAGCACAGATACGCAGTATTTT.